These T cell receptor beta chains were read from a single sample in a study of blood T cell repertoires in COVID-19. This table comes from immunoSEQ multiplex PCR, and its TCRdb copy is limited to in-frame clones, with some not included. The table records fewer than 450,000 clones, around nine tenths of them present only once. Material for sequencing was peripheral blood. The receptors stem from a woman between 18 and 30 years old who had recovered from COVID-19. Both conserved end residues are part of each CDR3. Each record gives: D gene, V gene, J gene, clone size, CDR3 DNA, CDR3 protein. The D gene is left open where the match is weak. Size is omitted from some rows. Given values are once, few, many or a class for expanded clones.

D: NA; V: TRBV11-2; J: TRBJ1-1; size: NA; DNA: TGTGCCAGCAGCTTACCTACCCCTGAAGCTTTCTTT; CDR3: CASSLPTPEAFF
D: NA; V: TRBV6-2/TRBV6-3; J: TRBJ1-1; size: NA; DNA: TGTGCCAGCAGCCTCGCCGCTGCCAGTGAAGCTTTCTTT; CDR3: CASSLAAASEAFF
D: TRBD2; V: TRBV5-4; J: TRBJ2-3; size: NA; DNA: TGTGCCAGCAGCACTCTAGCGGTCCTTAGCACAGATACGCAGTATTTT; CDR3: CASSTLAVLSTDTQYF
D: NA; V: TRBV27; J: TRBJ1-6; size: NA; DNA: TGTGCCAGCAGTCCGACAAGGAGGGATTCACCCCTCCACTTT; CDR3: CASSPTRRDSPLHF
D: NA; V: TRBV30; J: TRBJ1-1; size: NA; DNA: TGTGCCTGGAGTGTCCCTTTATCCAGTGGGAACACTGAAGCTTTCTTT; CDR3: CAWSVPLSSGNTEAFF
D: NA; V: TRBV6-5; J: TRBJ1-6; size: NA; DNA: TGTGCCAGCAGTTACCGCTCGGGGGGCGTCTACTCACCCCTCCACTTT; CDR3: CASSYRSGGVYSPLHF
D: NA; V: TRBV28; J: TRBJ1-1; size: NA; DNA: TGTGCCAGCAGTTACGGGTGGACTGAAGCTTTCTTT; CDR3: CASSYGWTEAFF
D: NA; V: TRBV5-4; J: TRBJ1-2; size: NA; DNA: TGTGCCAGCAGCGGCCCGGACATGACGCAGTCCACCTTC; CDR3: CASSGPDMTQSTF
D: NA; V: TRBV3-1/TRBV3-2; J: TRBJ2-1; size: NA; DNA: TGTGCCAGCAGCCAAGATCTTGTCCCCTGGTCGGGAAATGAGCAGTTCTTC; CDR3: CASSQDLVPWSGNEQFF
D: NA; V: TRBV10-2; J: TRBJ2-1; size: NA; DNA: TGCGCCAGCAGTGAGGACTACTTGTCTGAGCAGTTCTTC; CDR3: CASSEDYLSEQFF
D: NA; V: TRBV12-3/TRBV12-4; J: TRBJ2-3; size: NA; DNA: TGTGCCAGCGCCGGAGGGTCGGGTACGCAGTATTTT; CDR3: CASAGGSGTQYF
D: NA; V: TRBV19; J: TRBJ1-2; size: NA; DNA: TGTGCCAGTAGGGGCCTCCCAGAAAGCTATGGCTACACCTTC; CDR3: CASRGLPESYGYTF
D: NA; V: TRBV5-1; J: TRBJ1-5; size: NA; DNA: TGCGCCAGCAGGGGGGCGGAACGCAATCAGCCCCAGCATTTT; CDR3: CASRGAERNQPQHF
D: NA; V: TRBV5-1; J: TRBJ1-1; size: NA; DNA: TGCGCCAGCAGCTTGGGACAGGACCACACTGAAGCTTTCTTT; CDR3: CASSLGQDHTEAFF
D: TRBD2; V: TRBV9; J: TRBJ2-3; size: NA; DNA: TGTGCCAGCAGCGTAGTTGGGCTAGCGGGAGGACCAGATACGCAGTATTTT; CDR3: CASSVVGLAGGPDTQYF
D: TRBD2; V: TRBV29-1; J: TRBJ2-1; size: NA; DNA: TGCAGCGTTGATGCGACTAGCGGGCCACTTAGCGAGCAGTTCTTC; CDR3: CSVDATSGPLSEQFF
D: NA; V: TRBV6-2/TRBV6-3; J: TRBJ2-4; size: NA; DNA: TGTGCCAGCAGTTACTCGGTTCAGGGTCTGAGGGCCAAAAACATTCAGTACTTC; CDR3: CASSYSVQGLRAKNIQYF
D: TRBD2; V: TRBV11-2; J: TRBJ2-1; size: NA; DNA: TGTGCCAGCAGCTTAGAACTAGCGGGAGCCTACAATGAGCAGTTCTTC; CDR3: CASSLELAGAYNEQFF
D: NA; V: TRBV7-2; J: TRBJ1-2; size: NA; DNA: TGTGCCAGCAGCTGGAGACAGGCCGATAACTATGGCTACACCTTC; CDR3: CASSWRQADNYGYTF
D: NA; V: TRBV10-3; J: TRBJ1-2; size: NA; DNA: TGTGCCATCAGTGAGTCGGGGCAGTGGGATTTCGACTACACCTTC; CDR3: CAISESGQWDFDYTF
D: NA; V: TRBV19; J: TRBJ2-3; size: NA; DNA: TGTGCCAGTACCCCGGGTCTGGGCACAGATACGCAGTATTTT; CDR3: CASTPGLGTDTQYF
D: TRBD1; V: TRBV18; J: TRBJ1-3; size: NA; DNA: TGTGCCAGCTCACAAGAATCCGGGACAGCGTCTGGAAACACCATATATTTT; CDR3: CASSQESGTASGNTIYF
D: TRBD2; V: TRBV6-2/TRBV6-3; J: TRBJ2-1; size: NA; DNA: TGTGCCAGCAGTTACTTCCCCGGACTAGCGGGAGTTAGCTCCTACAATGAGCAGTTCTTC; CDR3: CASSYFPGLAGVSSYNEQFF
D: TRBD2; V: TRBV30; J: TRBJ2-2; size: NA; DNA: TGTGCCTGGACCCAACTAGCGGGAGACGGAACCGGGGAGCTGTTTTTT; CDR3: CAWTQLAGDGTGELFF
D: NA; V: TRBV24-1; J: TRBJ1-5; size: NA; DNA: TGTGCCACCAGTGATAGAGACCGGGGGGTCAATCAGCCCCAGCATTTT; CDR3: CATSDRDRGVNQPQHF
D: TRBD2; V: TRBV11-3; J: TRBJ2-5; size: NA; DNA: TGTGCCAGCAGCTTTCGGGGCGGGAGGGCCTCGGAAGAGACCCAGTACTTC; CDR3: CASSFRGGRASEETQYF
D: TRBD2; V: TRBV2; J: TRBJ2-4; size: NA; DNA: TGTGCCAGCAGTGAACGACTAGCGGGACCCTTAGCCAAAAACATTCAGTACTTC; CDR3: CASSERLAGPLAKNIQYF
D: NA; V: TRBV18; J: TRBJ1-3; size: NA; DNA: TGTGCCAGCTCCGCAGCGGGGTCTGCCGGAAACACCATATATTTT; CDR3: CASSAAGSAGNTIYF
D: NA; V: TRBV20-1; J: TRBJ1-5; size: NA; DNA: TGCAGTGCTAGTCGACAGTCAAACAATCAGCCCCAGCATTTT; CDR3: CSASRQSNNQPQHF
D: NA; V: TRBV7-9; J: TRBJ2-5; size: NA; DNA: TGTGCCAGCAGCCAAGGCCCCAAGGAAGGTCCCCCTCGGGTTGAGACCCAGTACTTC; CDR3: CASSQGPKEGPPRVETQYF
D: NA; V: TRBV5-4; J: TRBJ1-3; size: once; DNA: TGTGCCAGCAGCCGGTCGGACATTGGAAACACCATATATTTT; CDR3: CASSRSDIGNTIYF
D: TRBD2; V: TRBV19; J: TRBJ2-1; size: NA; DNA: TGTGCCAGTAGTATAGATAGCGGGAGGGCCCTTGAGCAGTTCTTC; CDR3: CASSIDSGRALEQFF
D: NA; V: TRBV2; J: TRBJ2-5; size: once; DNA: TGTGCCAGCACGGGGGGCTACCGGGGTGGGGCTGACCAAGAGACCCAGTACTTC; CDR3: CASTGGYRGGADQETQYF
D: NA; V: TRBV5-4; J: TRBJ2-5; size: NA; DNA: TGTGCCAGCAGCTTGGCCGGTGGCCTCCCGGGAACCCAGTACTTC; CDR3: CASSLAGGLPGTQYF
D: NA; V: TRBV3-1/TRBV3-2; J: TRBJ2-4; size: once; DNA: TGTGCCAGCAGCCAAGGACGAGGGCAGGGGAAGACCTTAGCCAAAAACATTCAGTACTTC; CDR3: CASSQGRGQGKTLAKNIQYF
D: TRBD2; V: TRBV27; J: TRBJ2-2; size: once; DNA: TGTGCCAGCACGCTAGCGGGAGGTGTCTACACCGGGGAGCTGTTTTTT; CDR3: CASTLAGGVYTGELFF
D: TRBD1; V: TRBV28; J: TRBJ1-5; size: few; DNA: TGTGCCAGCAGTTTAGGGACAGGGTATAGCAATCAGCCCCAGCATTTT; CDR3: CASSLGTGYSNQPQHF
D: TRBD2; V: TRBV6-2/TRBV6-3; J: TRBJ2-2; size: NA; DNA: TGTGCCAGCAGTTCGGATGAGCGGGGATTAAACACCGGGGAGCTGTTTTTT; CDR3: CASSSDERGLNTGELFF
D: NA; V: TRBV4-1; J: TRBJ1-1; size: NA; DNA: TGCGCCAGCAGCCTCCAGGCGGGGTGGGAAGCTTTCTTT; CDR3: CASSLQAGWEAFF
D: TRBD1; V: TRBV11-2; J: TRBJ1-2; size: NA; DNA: TGTGCCAGCAGCGGGGACAGGGGACTCTATGGCTACACCTTC; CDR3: CASSGDRGLYGYTF
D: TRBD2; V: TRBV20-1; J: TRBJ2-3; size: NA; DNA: TGCAGTGCTAGTAAACTAGCGGGAGGCCCGCTCAGCACAGATACGCAGTATTTT; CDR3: CSASKLAGGPLSTDTQYF
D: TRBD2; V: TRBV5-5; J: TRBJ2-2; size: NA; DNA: TGTGCCAGCAGCGGCCTAGGGACTAGCGGTGATAACACCGGGGAGCTGTTTTTT; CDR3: CASSGLGTSGDNTGELFF
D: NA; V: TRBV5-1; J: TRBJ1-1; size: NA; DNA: TGCGCCAGCAGCTTGGACGCAGGTATGAACACTGAAGCTTTCTTT; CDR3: CASSLDAGMNTEAFF
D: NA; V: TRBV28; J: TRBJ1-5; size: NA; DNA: TGTGCCAGCAGTTTCCAGGGTGGAGGCAATCAGCCCCAGCATTTT; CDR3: CASSFQGGGNQPQHF
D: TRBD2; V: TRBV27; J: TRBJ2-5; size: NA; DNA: TGTGCCAGCAGTGAAGAAGCGGGAGGGCCCTTGGAGACCCAGTACTTC; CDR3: CASSEEAGGPLETQYF
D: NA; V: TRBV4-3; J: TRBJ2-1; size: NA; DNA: TGCGCCACCACGTCGGGACTGAACAATGAGCAGTTCTTC; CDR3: CATTSGLNNEQFF
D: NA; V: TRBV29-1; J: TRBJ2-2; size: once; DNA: TGCAGCGCCAGAATGGACTACCTATACACCGGGGAGCTGTTTTTT; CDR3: CSARMDYLYTGELFF
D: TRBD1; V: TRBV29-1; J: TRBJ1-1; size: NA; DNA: TGCAGCGCCATGACAGGGGGCGCGTACACTGAAGCTTTCTTT; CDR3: CSAMTGGAYTEAFF
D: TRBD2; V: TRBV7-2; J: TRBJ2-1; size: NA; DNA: TGTGCCAGCAGCTTAAGGTGGGTCAGGACTAGCGGGTTTAATGAGCAGTTCTTC; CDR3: CASSLRWVRTSGFNEQFF
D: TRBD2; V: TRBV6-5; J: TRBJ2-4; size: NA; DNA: TGTGCCATCACGGGACTAGCGGGGGGAAACATTCAGTACTTC; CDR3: CAITGLAGGNIQYF
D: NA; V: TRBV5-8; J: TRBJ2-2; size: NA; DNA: TGTGCCAGCTCCTTCACCGGGGAGCTGTTTTTT; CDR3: CASSFTGELFF
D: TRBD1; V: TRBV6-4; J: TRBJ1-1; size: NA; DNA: TGTGCCAGCAGTGTTTCCGGGACAGGGATTGGGGCTTTCTTT; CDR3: CASSVSGTGIGAFF
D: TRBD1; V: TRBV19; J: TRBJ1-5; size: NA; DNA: TGTGCTTCAAGACAGGGAGCGACTCAGCCCCAGCATTTT; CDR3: CASRQGATQPQHF
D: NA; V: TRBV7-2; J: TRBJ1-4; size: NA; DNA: TGTGCCAGCAGCCCGGCGGGACGGCCTAATGAAAAACTGTTTTTT; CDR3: CASSPAGRPNEKLFF
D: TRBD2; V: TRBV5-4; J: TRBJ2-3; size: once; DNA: TGTGCCAGCAGCTTCGGACTAGCTCTAGATACGCAGTATTTT; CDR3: CASSFGLALDTQYF
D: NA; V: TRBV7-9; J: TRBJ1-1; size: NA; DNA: TGTGCCAGCAGCCCAGGCGACAGGAGAAGGACTGAAGCTTTCTTT; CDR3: CASSPGDRRRTEAFF